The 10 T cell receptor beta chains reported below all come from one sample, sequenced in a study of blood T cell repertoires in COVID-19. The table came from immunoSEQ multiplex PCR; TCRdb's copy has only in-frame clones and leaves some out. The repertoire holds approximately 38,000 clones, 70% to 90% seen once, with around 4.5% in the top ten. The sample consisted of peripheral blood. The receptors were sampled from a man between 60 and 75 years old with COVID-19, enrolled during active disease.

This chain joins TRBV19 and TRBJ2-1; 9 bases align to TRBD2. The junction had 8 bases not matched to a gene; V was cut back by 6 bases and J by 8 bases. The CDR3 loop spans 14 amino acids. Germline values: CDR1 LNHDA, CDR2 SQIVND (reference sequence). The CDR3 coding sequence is TGTGCCAGTAGAGTGGGACTAGCTGGCGATGAGCAGTTCTTC. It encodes CASRVGLAGDEQFF.

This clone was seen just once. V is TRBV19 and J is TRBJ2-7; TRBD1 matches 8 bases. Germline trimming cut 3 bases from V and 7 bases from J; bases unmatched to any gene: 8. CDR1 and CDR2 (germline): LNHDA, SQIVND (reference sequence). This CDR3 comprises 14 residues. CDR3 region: CASSITDRALEQYF. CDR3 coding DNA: TGTGCCAGTAGTATCACGGACAGGGCCTTGGAGCAGTACTTC. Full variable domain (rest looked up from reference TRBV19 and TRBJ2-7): DGGITQSPKYLFRKEGQNVTLSCEQNLNHDAMYWYRQDPGQGLRLIYYSQIVNDFQKGDIAEGYSVSREKKESFPLTVTSAQKNPTAFYLCASSITDRALEQYFGPGTRLTVT.

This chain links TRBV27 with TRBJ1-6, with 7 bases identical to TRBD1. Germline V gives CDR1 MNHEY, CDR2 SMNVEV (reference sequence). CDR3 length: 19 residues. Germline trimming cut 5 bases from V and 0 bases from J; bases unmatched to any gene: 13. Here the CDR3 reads CASSLRGAKLSSYNSPLHF. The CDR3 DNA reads TGTGCCAGCAGTCTCAGGGGGGCAAAACTGAGCTCCTATAATTCACCCCTCCACTTT.

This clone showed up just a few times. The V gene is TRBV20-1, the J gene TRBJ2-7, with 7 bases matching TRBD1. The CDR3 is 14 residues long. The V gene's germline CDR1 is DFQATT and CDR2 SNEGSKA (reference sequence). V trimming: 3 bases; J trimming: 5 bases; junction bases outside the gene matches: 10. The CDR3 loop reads CSASGGQAGDEQYF. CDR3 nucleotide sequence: TGCAGTGCTAGTGGTGGACAGGCTGGCGACGAGCAGTACTTC.

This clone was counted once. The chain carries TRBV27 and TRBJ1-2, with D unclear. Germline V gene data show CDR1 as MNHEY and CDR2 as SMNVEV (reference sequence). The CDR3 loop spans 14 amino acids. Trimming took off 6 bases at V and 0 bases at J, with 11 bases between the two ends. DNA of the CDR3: TGTGCCAGCAGCCTACAGCCCGCTAACTATGGCTACACCTTC. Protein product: CASSLQPANYGYTF.

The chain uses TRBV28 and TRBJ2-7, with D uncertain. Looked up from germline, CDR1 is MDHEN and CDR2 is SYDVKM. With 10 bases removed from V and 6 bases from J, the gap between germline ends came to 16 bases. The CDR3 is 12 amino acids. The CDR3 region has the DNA TGTGCCACCCCGAACTATTTGGGCGAGCAGTACTTC. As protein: CATPNYLGEQYF.

The CDR3 loop is CSASEWGRGNQPQHF. DNA of the CDR3: TGCAGTGCTAGTGAATGGGGCAGGGGGAATCAGCCCCAGCATTTT. The V call is TRBV20-1, the J call TRBJ1-5; TRBD1 matches 7 bases. The germline V gene has CDR1 DFQATT and CDR2 SNEGSKA (reference sequence). The trim removed 3 bases at V and 4 bases at J, leaving 9 bases unmatched. This CDR3 has 15 residues.

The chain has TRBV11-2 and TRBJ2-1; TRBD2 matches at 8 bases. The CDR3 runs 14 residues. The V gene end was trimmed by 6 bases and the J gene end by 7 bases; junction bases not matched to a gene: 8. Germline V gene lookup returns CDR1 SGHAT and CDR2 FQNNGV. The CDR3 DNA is TGTGCCAGCAGTAAAGGACTAGCCGTAAATGAGCAGTTCTTC. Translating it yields CASSKGLAVNEQFF.

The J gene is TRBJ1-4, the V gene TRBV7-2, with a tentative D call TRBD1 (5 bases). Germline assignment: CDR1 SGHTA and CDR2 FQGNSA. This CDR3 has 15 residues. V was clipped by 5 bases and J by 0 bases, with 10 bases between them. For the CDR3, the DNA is TGTGCCAGCAGCCTAGACAGTCCAACTAATGAAAAACTGTTTTTT. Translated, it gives CASSLDSPTNEKLFF. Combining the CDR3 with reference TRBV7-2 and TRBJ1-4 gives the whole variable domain GAGVSQSPSNKVTEKGKDVELRCDPISGHTALYWYRQSLGQGLEFLIYFQGNSAPDKSGLPSDRFSAERTGGSVSTLTIQRTQQEDSAVYLCASSLDSPTNEKLFFGSGTQLSVL.

The CDR3 bases are TGTGCCAGCAGCCAAGATGGGCAGGGATTCGAAAAACTGTTTTTT. Translation: CASSQDGQGFEKLFF. The V gene is TRBV4-2, the J gene TRBJ1-4, with D perhaps matching TRBD1 (5 bases). The ends were cut back, 0 bases at V and 8 bases at J, with 13 bases in the middle. CDR3 length: 15 amino acids. The germline V gene encodes CDR1 LGHNA and CDR2 YNFKEQ.